The 26 T cell receptor beta chains in this list originate from one sample, sequenced in a study of CD8+ T cells in alopecia areata listed by TCRdb under 2018. Explained via the paper, the time point label denotes: baseline before oral tofacitinib. Preparation of the library involved the immunoSEQ multiplex PCR assay. To provide template for TCR sequencing, every sample had RNA extracted and reverse transcribed into cDNA. Held by TCRdb, this immuneACCESS table contains in-frame sequences only and omits some clones. Under half of the omission traces to an unresolved V gene where checked; the cause of the rest is unknown. Across this sample there are over 150,000 clones, with 50% to 70% seen only once. In total, the top ten clones hold roughly 14% of the sample. Source: CD4+ T cells sorted from blood, taken at week 0. The receptors stem from a human donor with alopecia areata.

The genes are TRBV29-1 and TRBJ1-6; TRBD1 matches at 12 bases. Germline values: CDR1 SQVTM, CDR2 ANQGSEA. J lost 10 bases, V lost 4 bases, and 2 bases had no gene match. This CDR3 has 13 residues. This chain's CDR3 is CSVGGTGGSPLHF. The CDR3 DNA reads TGCAGCGTTGGAGGGACAGGGGGCTCACCCCTCCACTTT.

This chain connects TRBV27 to TRBJ2-2, with no clear D. This CDR3 contains 15 residues. Looked up from germline, CDR1 is MNHEY and CDR2 is SMNVEV (reference sequence). V was trimmed by 2 bases and J by 2 bases, leaving 9 bases between them. The CDR3 DNA reads as TGTGCCAGCAGTTTAATTTGGGCAAACACCGGGGAGCTGTTTTTT. It encodes CASSLIWANTGELFF.

This chain links TRBV5-1 with TRBJ1-1; a possible D gene is TRBD1 (5 bases). The germline CDR1 and CDR2 sequences are SGHRS and YFSETQ. V was pared by 5 bases and J by 1 base, with 9 bases between. The CDR3 runs to 13 residues. The DNA of the CDR3 is TGCGCCAGCAGGGTAGGGGAGAACACTGAAGCTTTCTTT. This encodes CASRVGENTEAFF.

V is TRBV30 and J is TRBJ1-5, with D possibly matching TRBD1 (5 bases). The V gene's germline CDR1 is GTSNPN and CDR2 SVGIG (reference sequence). The length of the CDR3 is 14 residues. V was cut by 5 bases and J by 7 bases, with 18 bases left in between. The CDR3 nucleotides are TGTGCCTGGGGGGGTAGTAATGTTAACCAGCCCCAGCATTTT. Amino acids: CAWGGSNVNQPQHF. Using reference TRBV30 and TRBJ1-5 for the parts outside the CDR3, the full variable domain is SQTIHQWPATLVQPVGSPLSLECTVEGTSNPNLYWYRQAAGRGLQLLFYSVGIGQISSEVPQNLSASRPQDRQFILSSKKLLLSDSGFYLCAWGGSNVNQPQHFGDGTRLSIL.

The rearrangement joins TRBV27 to TRBJ1-5; a weak D match, TRBD1 (6 bases). The CDR3 totals 14 residues. The ends were cut back, 2 bases at V and 3 bases at J, with 8 bases in the middle. Germline V gives CDR1 MNHEY, CDR2 SMNVEV (reference sequence). CDR3 region: CASSLGGPNQPQHF. In DNA form, the CDR3 reads TGTGCCAGCAGTTTAGGGGGCCCCAATCAGCCCCAGCATTTT.

The chain couples TRBV6-5 to TRBJ2-7; tentative D call: TRBD1 (6 bases). The CDR3 runs to 12 residues. Per the germline V gene, CDR1 is MNHEY and CDR2 is SVGAGI. V gave up 6 bases and J gave up 7 bases, with 13 bases separating them. CDR3 sequence (DNA): TGTGCCAGCAGGCCACAGGGTGAGGAGCAGTACTTC. This encodes CASRPQGEEQYF.

This clone appeared a single time. The CDR3 sequence is CASLWTGVTDTQYF. The CDR3 DNA is TGTGCCAGCTTGTGGACAGGGGTAACAGATACGCAGTATTTT. The chain is built from TRBV2 and TRBJ2-3, with TRBD1 matching 9 bases. There are 14 residues in the CDR3. V shed 8 bases, J shed 3 bases, and the junction held 6 bases outside the gene matches. Germline values: CDR1 SNHLY, CDR2 FYNNEI.

This clone showed up just a few times. The genes are TRBV6-5 and TRBJ2-6; D ambiguous. The V and J ends lost 6 bases and 8 bases respectively, with 14 bases between them. Looked up from germline, CDR1 is MNHEY and CDR2 is SVGAGI. CDR3 length equals 14 residues. CDR3: CASSAGPLTNVLTF. CDR3 DNA: TGTGCCAGCAGCGCCGGGCCCCTGACCAACGTCCTGACTTTC.

V and J are TRBV29-1 and TRBJ1-2; TRBD1 aligns across 8 bases. J lost 4 bases, V lost 6 bases, and 7 bases had no gene match. Germline assignment: CDR1 SQVTM and CDR2 ANQGSEA. The CDR3 is 13 amino acids. CDR3: CSVRTGSVYGYTF. The CDR3 DNA sequence: TGCAGCGTGAGGACAGGGTCGGTCTATGGCTACACCTTC.

This clone was counted once. The CDR3 region has the DNA TGTGCCATCAGTGAGCCGGGCCGGGTCACTGAAGCTTTCTTT. Protein: CAISEPGRVTEAFF. V usage is TRBV10-3 and J usage is TRBJ1-1; D gene ambiguous. The CDR3 sequence is 14 residues long. With 2 bases removed from V and 4 bases from J, the gap between germline ends came to 11 bases. Germline CDR1 and CDR2: ENHRY and SYGVKD.

This chain links TRBV2 with TRBJ1-6; TRBD1 matches at 8 bases. Germline V CDR1 and CDR2: SNHLY, FYNNEI. This CDR3 is 16 amino acids long. Trimming at V came to 5 bases and at J to 0 bases, leaving 3 bases not matched to a gene. The chain's CDR3 is CASSTGGDSYNSPLHF. Here the CDR3 DNA reads TGTGCCAGCAGTACAGGGGGGGACTCCTATAATTCACCCCTCCACTTT.

The chain links TRBV25-1 to TRBJ1-1; D gene unclear. The V gene lost 7 bases and the J gene lost 3 bases, with 18 bases spanning the gap. This CDR3 comprises 15 residues. Germline CDR1 and CDR2: MGHDK and SYGVNS. The CDR3 reads CASTQTGVLYTEAFF. The CDR3 nucleotides read TGTGCCAGCACCCAAACCGGGGTGTTGTACACTGAAGCTTTCTTT.

This clone has more than one count but fewer than ten. V is TRBV30 and J is TRBJ2-2; tentatively, D is TRBD2 (7 bases). The CDR3 has 16 amino acids. Trimming left V 0 bases short and J 3 bases short, with 14 bases between. Per germline, CDR1 GTSNPN and CDR2 SVGIG (reference sequence). This CDR3 reads CAWSVVGGPHTGELFF. The DNA for the CDR3 is TGTGCCTGGAGTGTAGTCGGGGGGCCTCACACCGGGGAGCTGTTTTTT. Full variable domain (rest looked up from reference TRBV30 and TRBJ2-2): SQTIHQWPATLVQPVGSPLSLECTVEGTSNPNLYWYRQAAGRGLQLLFYSVGIGQISSEVPQNLSASRPQDRQFILSSKKLLLSDSGFYLCAWSVVGGPHTGELFFGEGSRLTVL.

This chain links TRBV7-2 with TRBJ2-1; 9 bases are shared with TRBD1. The V gene end was trimmed by 2 bases and the J gene end by 8 bases; junction bases not matched to a gene: 10. This CDR3 has 16 residues. CDR1 is SGHTA, CDR2 FQGNSA, per germline. The CDR3 bases are TGTGCCAGCAGCTTACACCACAGGGGGCGATACGATGAGCAGTTCTTC. Amino acids: CASSLHHRGRYDEQFF.

The V call is TRBV5-1, the J call TRBJ2-7; TRBD1 matches at 8 bases. The CDR3 totals 15 residues. Germline CDR1 is SGHRS and CDR2 is YFSETQ. V was pared by 3 bases and J by 0 bases, with 5 bases of the junction left unmatched. The CDR3 bases are TGCGCCAGCAGCTCATCCGGACAGGGCTCCTACGAGCAGTACTTC. Translation: CASSSSGQGSYEQYF.

The chain is built from TRBV29-1 and TRBJ2-2; 9 nucleotides agree with TRBD1. The junction had 9 bases not matched to a gene; V was cut back by 6 bases and J by 4 bases. The germline V gene has CDR1 SQVTM and CDR2 ANQGSEA. This CDR3 contains 15 residues. In DNA, the CDR3 is TGCAGCGTACTACAGGGGGCCTGGGGCACCGGGGAGCTGTTTTTT. Its translation: CSVLQGAWGTGELFF.

This clone was seen only a few times. The chain recombines TRBV4-1 with TRBJ1-2; TRBD1 is a possible D gene (6 bases). V was clipped by 1 base and J by 4 bases, with 13 bases between them. This CDR3 region has 15 residues. Germline V gives CDR1 MGHRA, CDR2 YSYEKL. The CDR3 loop reads CASSQAPTGLYGYTF. In DNA form, the CDR3 reads TGCGCCAGCAGCCAAGCCCCGACAGGCCTCTATGGCTACACCTTC.

The chain joins TRBV23-1 to TRBJ1-2, with D possibly being TRBD1 (5 bases). TRBV23-1 is placed among ORFs of uncertain function. The ends were cut back, 0 bases at V and 8 bases at J, with 22 bases in the middle. The CDR3 has 17 residues. The CDR3 region has the DNA TGCGCCAGCAGTCAATCAGACCCTCCCGGGACCTCTTACGGCTACACCTTC. Translated: CASSQSDPPGTSYGYTF.

The CDR3 here is CSARTASSYEQYF. The CDR3 nucleotides are TGCAGCGCCCGGACGGCGAGCTCCTACGAGCAGTACTTC. The rearrangement links TRBV29-1 to TRBJ2-7, with D unclear. V gave up 7 bases and J gave up 0 bases, with 13 bases separating them. This CDR3 spans 13 amino acids. Germline V gene sequence: CDR1 SQVTM, CDR2 ANQGSEA.

This clone occurred a few times. The chain uses TRBV6-6 and TRBJ2-6, with D maybe TRBD2 (6 bases). The CDR3 consists of 16 residues. CDR1 is MNHNY, CDR2 SVGAGI, per germline (reference sequence). V was shortened by 0 bases and J by 4 bases, with 10 bases between the two germline ends. The CDR3 is CASSYSTGAGANVLTF. In nucleotides, the CDR3 is TGTGCCAGCAGTTACTCGACGGGAGCCGGGGCCAACGTCCTGACTTTC.

The V and J genes are TRBV10-2 and TRBJ1-3; tentatively, D is TRBD1 (5 bases). Trimming removed 11 bases from V and 3 bases from J, with 20 bases in between. This CDR3 region has 15 residues. Germline loops: CDR1 WSHSY, CDR2 SAAADI. CDR3 bases: TGCGCCGGGGGACCAGCCGAAGAGTTTGGAAACACCATATATTTT. It encodes CAGGPAEEFGNTIYF.

As concerns this clone: Other nucleotide sequences from this sample produce the same CDR3. The CDR3 here is CASSPGGGQETQYF. CDR3 DNA: TGCGCCAGCAGCCCCGGGGGGGGGCAAGAGACCCAGTACTTC. The V and J genes are TRBV5-1 and TRBJ2-5; 8 bases agree with TRBD2. With 4 bases clipped from V and 2 bases from J, the junction kept 4 bases outside the gene matches. From germline, CDR1 is SGHRS and CDR2 YFSETQ. The CDR3 runs 14 residues. Combining the CDR3 with reference TRBV5-1 and TRBJ2-5 gives the whole variable domain KAGVTQTPRYLIKTRGQQVTLSCSPISGHRSVSWYQQTPGQGLQFLFEYFSETQRNKGNFPGRFSGRQFSNSRSEMNVSTLELGDSALYLCASSPGGGQETQYFGPGTRLLVL.

The chain has TRBV30 and TRBJ1-5; D remains ambiguous. The germline V gene has CDR1 GTSNPN and CDR2 SVGIG (reference sequence). The V end lost 4 bases, the J end lost 3 bases, and 16 bases lay between the germline ends. The CDR3 consists of 15 residues. This CDR3 is CAWKTPGRVNQPQHF. Written as DNA, the CDR3 is TGTGCCTGGAAAACCCCGGGGAGGGTCAATCAGCCCCAGCATTTT.

This clone was recorded at least ten times. A much larger clone sits a single nucleotide away, making a read error possible. This chain uses TRBV7-6 with TRBJ2-1; TRBD2 matches at 8 bases. The germline V gene has CDR1 SGHVS and CDR2 FNYEAQ. After removal of 5 bases from V and 5 bases from J, the junction contained 11 bases not matched to a gene. This CDR3 has 16 residues. This chain's CDR3 is CASSPIGGGIDNEQFF. In nucleotides, the CDR3 is TGTGCCAGCAGCCCAATAGGCGGGGGGATTGACAATGAGCAGTTCTTC. Full variable domain (rest looked up from reference TRBV7-6 and TRBJ2-1): GAGVSQSPRYKVTKRGQDVALRCDPISGHVSLYWYRQALGQGPEFLTYFNYEAQQDKSGLPNDRFSAERPEGSISTLTIQRTEQRDSAMYRCASSPIGGGIDNEQFFGPGTRLTVL.

V usage is TRBV25-1 and J usage is TRBJ2-5; TRBD1 matches at 9 bases. The CDR3 runs 15 residues. The germline CDR1 and CDR2 sequences are MGHDK and SYGVNS. After removal of 2 bases from V and 5 bases from J, the junction contained 6 bases not matched to a gene. CDR3 bases: TGTGCCAGCAGTGAAGTCCCCGGGACAGGGGAGACCCAGTACTTC. Amino acid sequence: CASSEVPGTGETQYF. The variable domain in full, with the rest retrieved from reference TRBV25-1 and TRBJ2-5, is EADIYQTPRYLVIGTGKKITLECSQTMGHDKMYWYQQDPGMELHLIHYSYGVNSTEKGDLSSESTVSRIRTEHFPLTLESARPSHTSQYLCASSEVPGTGETQYFGPGTRLLVL.

This clone came up a few times. The DNA of the CDR3 is TGCAGCGTTTTGACAGGCTTAGATACTGAAGCTTTCTTT. It codes for CSVLTGLDTEAFF. The rearrangement links TRBV29-1 to TRBJ1-1, with D perhaps matching TRBD1 (6 bases). This CDR3 contains 13 residues. V was pared by 5 bases and J by 5 bases, with 15 bases between. The V gene's germline CDR1 is SQVTM and CDR2 ANQGSEA.